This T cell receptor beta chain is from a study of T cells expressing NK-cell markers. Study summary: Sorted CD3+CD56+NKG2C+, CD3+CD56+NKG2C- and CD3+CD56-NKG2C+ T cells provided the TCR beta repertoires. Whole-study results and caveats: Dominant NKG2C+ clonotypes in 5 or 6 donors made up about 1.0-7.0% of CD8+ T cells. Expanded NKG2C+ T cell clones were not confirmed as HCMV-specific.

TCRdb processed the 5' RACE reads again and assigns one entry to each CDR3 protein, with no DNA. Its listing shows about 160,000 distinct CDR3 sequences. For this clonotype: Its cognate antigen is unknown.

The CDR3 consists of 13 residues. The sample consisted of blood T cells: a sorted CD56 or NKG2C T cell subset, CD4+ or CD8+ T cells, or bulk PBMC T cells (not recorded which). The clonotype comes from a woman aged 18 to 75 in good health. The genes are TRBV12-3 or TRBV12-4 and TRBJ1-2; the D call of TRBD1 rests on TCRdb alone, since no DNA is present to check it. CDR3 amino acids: CASSLNRVVGYTF.